A selection of T cell receptor beta chains follows, all from one sample in a study of cytomegalovirus exposure and HLA in healthy donors. The repertoire was sequenced with immunoSEQ multiplex PCR; TCRdb's copy has only in-frame clones and lacks some. The sample has some 120,000 clones; 81% are singletons. Source material: PBMCs. Receptors were obtained from a man between 18 and 35 years old in good health and CMV-seronegative. Both conserved end residues are part of each CDR3. The D gene is left open where the match is weak. For some rows the clone size is stated as once, few or many, or as a class when expanded; others skip it.

>NA|TRBV7-2|NA|TRBJ1-6|18
CASSRKDSQSSYNSPLHF
TGTGCCAGCAGTCGAAAGGACTCGCAGAGCTCCTATAATTCACCCCTCCACTTT
>TRBD1|TRBV5-1|NA|TRBJ2-7|13
CASSWDRAHEQYF
TGCGCCAGCAGCTGGGACAGGGCCCACGAGCAGTACTTC
>TRBD1|TRBV29-1|NA|TRBJ1-2|12
CSAQGDGYGYTF
TGCAGCGCCCAGGGGGACGGCTATGGCTACACCTTC
>TRBD1|TRBV25-1|NA|TRBJ1-2|12
CASSGTGSGGVF
TGTGCCAGCAGTGGGACAGGTAGCGGTGGGGTCTTC
>NA|TRBV11-2|NA|TRBJ1-6|11
CASSLNSPLHF
TGTGCCAGCAGCCTGAATTCACCCCTCCACTTT
>NA|TRBV6-5|NA|TRBJ1-2|13
CASTKPGRGGYTF
TGTGCCAGCACCAAGCCGGGGAGGGGTGGCTACACCTTC
>NA|TRBV5-5|NA|TRBJ1-1|16
CASSFRGSSLNTEAFF
TGTGCCAGCAGCTTTCGGGGTAGCTCCCTCAACACTGAAGCTTTCTTT
>NA|TRBV6-1|NA|TRBJ1-5|16
CASSDYQQGSNQPQHF
TGTGCCAGCAGTGACTATCAACAGGGTTCGAATCAGCCCCAGCATTTT
>TRBD1|TRBV7-9|NA|TRBJ1-2|14
CASSLASGGHGYTF
TGTGCCAGCAGCTTGGCATCAGGGGGGCATGGCTACACCTTC
>NA|TRBV5-6|NA|TRBJ1-2|13
CASSPGHNYGYTF
TGTGCCAGCAGCCCGGGACACAACTATGGCTACACCTTC
>TRBD1|TRBV13|NA|TRBJ2-7|15
CASSPGGQGAHEQYF
TGTGCCAGCAGCCCCGGCGGGCAGGGGGCCCACGAGCAGTACTTC
>NA|TRBV29-1|NA|TRBJ1-3|14
CSVVAGNSGNTIYF
TGCAGCGTTGTGGCGGGTAACTCTGGAAACACCATATATTTT
>NA|TRBV5-1|NA|TRBJ2-5|15
CASSLSGRGQETQYF
TGCGCCAGCAGCCTTTCGGGGAGGGGGCAAGAGACCCAGTACTTC
>NA|TRBV29-1|NA|TRBJ2-5|13
CSGVGLLGETQYF
TGCAGCGGGGTGGGGCTCCTGGGAGAGACCCAGTACTTC
>TRBD1|TRBV19|few|TRBJ2-3|14
CASRPGTAKDTQYF
TGTGCCAGTAGACCCGGGACAGCCAAAGATACGCAGTATTTT
>TRBD1|TRBV18|NA|TRBJ1-1|15
CASSLKTGTGNEAFF
TGTGCCAGCTCACTAAAAACCGGGACAGGGAATGAAGCTTTCTTT
>NA|TRBV27|few|TRBJ2-7|14
CASSLSAPPNEQYF
TGTGCCAGCAGTTTATCGGCACCCCCGAACGAGCAGTACTTC
>TRBD2|TRBV5-1|NA|TRBJ2-5|14
CASSSIAGGGEQYF
TGCGCCAGCAGCTCGATAGCGGGGGGCGGTGAGCAGTACTTC
>NA|TRBV7-2|NA|TRBJ1-6|14
CASSLAGVNSPLHF
TGTGCCAGCAGCTTGGCGGGAGTTAATTCACCCCTCCACTTT
>NA|TRBV1|NA|TRBJ1-1|17
CTSSQVGRGNMNTEAFF
NA
>NA|TRBV5-1|NA|TRBJ2-2|16
CASSLAAGINTGELFF
TGCGCCAGCAGCTTGGCCGCCGGGATTAACACCGGGGAGCTGTTTTTT
>TRBD1|TRBV4-1|NA|TRBJ2-2|15
CASSRGDRGTGELFF
TGCGCCAGCAGCCGGGGGGACAGGGGAACCGGGGAGCTGTTTTTT